This T cell receptor (beta chain) was recovered during a study of T cells after yellow fever vaccination. This clonotype was counted at least ten times. From the 5' RACE reads, TCRdb called clonotypes with MiXCR, one entry per CDR3 protein. The sample holds over 250,000 distinct CDR3 sequences, about 4% seen once. The germline gives CDR1 SGHVS, CDR2 FNYEAQ. CDR3 length: 13 residues. The V and J ends lost 2 bases and 3 bases respectively, with 7 bases between them. The material was PBMCs, obtained 5 days after the yellow fever booster vaccination. This TCR derives from a man younger than 35 who received the YFV17D yellow fever vaccine. This chain links TRBV7-6 with TRBJ2-5; D is ambiguous. CDR3 sequence reads: CASSLHGEETQYF. The CDR3 nucleotides are TGTGCCAGCAGCTTACACGGTGAAGAGACCCAGTACTTC.